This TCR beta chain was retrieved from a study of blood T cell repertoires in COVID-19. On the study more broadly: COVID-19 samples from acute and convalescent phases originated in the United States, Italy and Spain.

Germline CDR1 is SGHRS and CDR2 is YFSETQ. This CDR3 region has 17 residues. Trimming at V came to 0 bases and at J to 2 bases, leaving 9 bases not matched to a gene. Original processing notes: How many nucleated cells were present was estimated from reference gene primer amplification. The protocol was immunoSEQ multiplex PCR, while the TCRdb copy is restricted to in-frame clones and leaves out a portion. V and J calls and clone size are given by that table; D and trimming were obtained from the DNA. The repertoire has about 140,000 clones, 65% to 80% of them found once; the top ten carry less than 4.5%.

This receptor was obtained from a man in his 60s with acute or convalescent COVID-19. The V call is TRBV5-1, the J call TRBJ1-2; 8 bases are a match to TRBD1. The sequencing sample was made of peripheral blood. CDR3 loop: CASSLVVRGRENYGYTF. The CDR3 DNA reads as TGCGCCAGCAGCTTGGTAGTCAGGGGGCGAGAGAACTATGGCTACACCTTC. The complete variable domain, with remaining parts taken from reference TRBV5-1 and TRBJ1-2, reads KAGVTQTPRYLIKTRGQQVTLSCSPISGHRSVSWYQQTPGQGLQFLFEYFSETQRNKGNFPGRFSGRQFSNSRSEMNVSTLELGDSALYLCASSLVVRGRENYGYTFGSGTRLTVV.